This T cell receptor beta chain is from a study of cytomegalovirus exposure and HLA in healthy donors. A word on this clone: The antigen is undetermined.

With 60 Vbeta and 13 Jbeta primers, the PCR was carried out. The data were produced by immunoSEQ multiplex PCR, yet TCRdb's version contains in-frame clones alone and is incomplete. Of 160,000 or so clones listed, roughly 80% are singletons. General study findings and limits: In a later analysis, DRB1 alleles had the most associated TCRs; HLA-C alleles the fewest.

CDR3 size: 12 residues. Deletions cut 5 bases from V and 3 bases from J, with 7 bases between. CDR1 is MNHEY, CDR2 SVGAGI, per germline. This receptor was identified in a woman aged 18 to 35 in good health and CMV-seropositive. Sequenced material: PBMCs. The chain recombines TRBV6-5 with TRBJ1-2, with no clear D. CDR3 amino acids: CASSTLYYGYTF. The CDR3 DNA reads TGTGCCAGCAGTACCCTATACTATGGCTACACCTTC.